Presented here are 11 T cell receptor beta chains from one specimen sequenced in a study of blood T cells in healthy people across ages. PCR was performed a second time for about 7 to 12 cycles using a sample-barcoded 5' primer and a J-beta primer mix. MiXCR was run by TCRdb on the 5' RACE reads, yielding one entry per CDR3 protein. The sample records more than 700,000 distinct CDR3 sequences, about 53% being singletons. The specimen sequenced was blood. These receptors were obtained from a man at least 80 years old in good health.

In its sample, this clonotype was seen many times. The chain recombines TRBV30 with TRBJ2-7; D may match TRBD1 or TRBD2 (5 bases each). Per the germline V gene, CDR1 is GTSNPN and CDR2 is SVGIG (reference sequence). Deletions cut 5 bases from V and 6 bases from J, with 11 bases between. The CDR3 sequence is 11 residues long. DNA of the CDR3: TGTGCCTGGGGGGGTTCGACCGAGCAGTACTTC. Protein: CAWGGSTEQYF.

This clonotype appeared a few times. The chain recombines TRBV4-1 with TRBJ2-7; no firm D call. This CDR3 has 14 amino acids. CDR1 and CDR2 (germline): MGHRA, YSYEKL. Between the trimmed V and J ends, which lost 1 base and 3 bases, there was a span of 10 bases. This chain's CDR3 is CASSQAVVGYEQYF. The CDR3 bases are TGCGCCAGCAGCCAAGCGGTTGTCGGCTACGAGCAGTACTTC.

This clonotype was seen a handful of times. The chain carries TRBV20-1 and TRBJ2-5, with D maybe TRBD2 (5 bases). With 6 bases removed from V and 3 bases from J, the gap between germline ends came to 14 bases. Germline V lookup: CDR1 DFQATT, CDR2 SNEGSKA (reference sequence). This CDR3 is built from 13 residues. DNA for the CDR3: TGCAGTGCCGAGGTGACTACCGAAGAGACCCAGTACTTC. Protein: CSAEVTTEETQYF.

This clonotype was found many times. The junction departs from the called germline gene at one end, perhaps through a read error. The chain couples TRBV5-1 to TRBJ2-1; the match to TRBD2 covers 7 bases. Germline loops: CDR1 SGHRS, CDR2 YFSETQ. There are 14 residues in the CDR3. CDR3 sequence (DNA): TGTGCCAGCAGCTTAGGCGGGAGTTACAATGAGCAGTTCTTC. It codes for CASSLGGSYNEQFF.

V and J are TRBV5-1 and TRBJ2-7, with D possibly called TRBD1 or TRBD2 (6 bases each). Germline assignment: CDR1 SGHRS and CDR2 YFSETQ. This CDR3 has 14 residues. V lost 2 bases, J lost 7 bases, and 16 bases lay in between. CDR3: CASSFTGTPGEQYF. CDR3 coding DNA: TGCGCCAGCAGCTTTACAGGGACTCCGGGGGAGCAGTACTTC.

The CDR3 sequence: CSARERNIQLRQYF. In DNA form, the CDR3 reads TGCAGTGCTAGAGAAAGGAACATACAACTACGGCAGTACTTC. The chain uses TRBV20-1 and TRBJ2-5; D not resolved. The CDR3 is made up of 14 amino acids. CDR1 DFQATT and CDR2 SNEGSKA come from the germline V gene (reference sequence). V was trimmed by 0 bases and J by 11 bases, leaving 19 bases between them.

V is TRBV5-1 and J is TRBJ2-1; 7 positions agree with TRBD2. Trimming at V came to 1 base and at J to 6 bases, leaving 7 bases not matched to a gene. This CDR3 comprises 15 residues. Germline CDR1 SGHRS, CDR2 YFSETQ. CDR3: CASSLTGEGLNEQFF. As DNA, the CDR3 is TGCGCCAGCAGCTTGACGGGGGAGGGCCTCAATGAGCAGTTCTTC.

J is TRBJ1-2 and V is TRBV29-1; TRBD1 matches at 12 bases. Germline CDR1 reads SQVTM; CDR2 reads ANQGSEA. The junction had 5 bases not matched to a gene; V was cut back by 6 bases and J by 6 bases. CDR3 length: 13 residues. The CDR3 protein is CSVMGQGAHGYTF. The CDR3 bases are TGCAGCGTCATGGGACAGGGGGCACATGGCTACACCTTC.

This clonotype was observed a few times. The genes are TRBV27 and TRBJ2-5; 7 bases agree with TRBD1. The DNA end lines up better with TRBJ2-7; the J call may be wrong. Germline CDR1 is MNHEY and CDR2 is SMNVEV (reference sequence). The length of the CDR3 is 15 residues. CDR3 in DNA: TGTGCCAGCAGTTTAAGTCGGACAGGCCCCTACGAGCAGTACTTC. Its translation: CASSLSRTGPYEQYF.

This chain uses TRBV24-1 with TRBJ2-1; D is ambiguous. The DNA end lines up better with TRBJ2-7; the J call may be wrong. The CDR3 consists of 13 residues. CDR1 and CDR2 (germline): KGHDR, SFDVKD. CDR3: CATRAPAGNEQYF. The CDR3 nucleotides read TGTGCCACCAGAGCTCCCGCCGGCAATGAGCAGTACTTC.

In its sample, this clonotype was seen once. This chain joins TRBV5-1 and TRBJ1-6; 11 bases match TRBD1. V lost 4 bases to trimming and J lost 10 bases; unmatched junction nucleotides: 4. The CDR3 spans 14 residues. CDR1 SGHRS and CDR2 YFSETQ come from the germline V gene. The CDR3, as DNA: TGCGCCAGCAGCCTTGGGACAGGGGGATCACCCCTCCACTTT. This gives the protein CASSLGTGGSPLHF.